This T cell receptor (beta chain) was recovered during a study of beta chain features in type 1 diabetes. Sorting with CD45RO/CCR7/CD25/CD127/CD95/CD27 yielded naive, central memory, regulatory and stem-like memory CD4+ cells. Expressed TCRB transcripts were sequenced because the isolated RNA had all been reverse transcribed beforehand. The data were produced by immunoSEQ multiplex PCR, yet TCRdb's version contains in-frame clones alone and is incomplete. The sample consists of 680,000 or so clones, 15% of them appearing once. CDR1 SSHAT and CDR2 FNYEAQ come from the germline V gene (reference sequence). The CDR3 length is 17 residues. V shed 1 base and J shed 1 base, with 15 bases lying between them.

This chain connects TRBV7-7 to TRBJ2-3; weak D call: TRBD2 (5 bases). Material: naive CD4+ T cells from blood. This receptor was identified in a man younger than 30 in good health. CDR3 amino acids: CASSLGASRRGTDTQYF. The DNA for the CDR3 is TGTGCCAGCAGCTTAGGAGCTAGCCGGCGGGGCACAGATACGCAGTATTTT.